This T cell receptor (beta chain) was sequenced during a study of shared clonotypes between healthy human individuals. Findings and limits, study-wide: Among donors, clonotype sharing was expected to be affected by sequencing depth. At large depth, rarefaction still showed sorted-subset sequencing to be incomplete.

The protocol was immunoSEQ multiplex PCR, while the TCRdb copy is restricted to in-frame clones and leaves out a portion. The repertoire has under 650,000 clones, 90% to 97% of them found once; the top ten carry approximately 0.06%. In germline, CDR1 is SNHLY, CDR2 FYNNEI. This CDR3 has 12 residues. Trimming pared 6 bases from V and 2 bases from J, leaving 7 bases between. CD4+ cells yielded CD45RA+ naive and CD45RA-negative memory subsets. Remarks on this clone: Its antigen is currently unknown.

Specimen: naive CD4+ T cells sorted from blood. Subset defined: CD45RA+ positively selected. This sequence joins TRBV2 and TRBJ2-5; no clear D gene. The clonotype comes from a woman in her twenties or thirties in good health. The CDR3 reads CASRREQETQYF. For the CDR3, the DNA is TGTGCCAGCAGACGAGAACAAGAGACCCAGTACTTC. The full variable domain, in which reference TRBV2 and TRBJ2-5 provide the parts outside the CDR3, is EPEVTQTPSHQVTQMGQEVILRCVPISNHLYFYWYRQILGQKVEFLVSFYNNEISEKSEIFDDQFSVERPDGSNFTLKIRSTKLEDSAMYFCASRREQETQYFGPGTRLLVL.